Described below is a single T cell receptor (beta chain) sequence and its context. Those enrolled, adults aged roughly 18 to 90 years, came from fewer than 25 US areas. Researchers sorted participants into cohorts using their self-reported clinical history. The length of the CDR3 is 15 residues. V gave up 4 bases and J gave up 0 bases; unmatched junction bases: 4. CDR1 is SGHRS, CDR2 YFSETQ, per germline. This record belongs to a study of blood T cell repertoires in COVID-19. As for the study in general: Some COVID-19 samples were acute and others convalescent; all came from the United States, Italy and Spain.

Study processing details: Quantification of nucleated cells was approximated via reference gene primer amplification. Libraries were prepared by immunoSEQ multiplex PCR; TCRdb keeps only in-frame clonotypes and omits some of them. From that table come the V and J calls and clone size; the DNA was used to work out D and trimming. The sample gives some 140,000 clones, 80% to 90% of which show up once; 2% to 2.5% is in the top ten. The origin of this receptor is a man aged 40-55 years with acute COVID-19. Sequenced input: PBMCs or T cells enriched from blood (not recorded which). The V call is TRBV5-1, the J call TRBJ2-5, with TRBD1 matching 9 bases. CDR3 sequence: CASSAGTGYQETQYF. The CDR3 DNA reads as TGCGCCAGCAGCGCCGGGACAGGGTACCAAGAGACCCAGTACTTC.